One sample yielded the 9 T cell receptor beta chains listed below, sequenced in a study of T cell clones after liver transplantation. Generated by immunoSEQ multiplex PCR, the TCRdb table keeps only in-frame clones and is missing some. The sample contains some 50,000 clones, less than 75% of which appear only once. The input for sequencing was CD4+ T cells from blood, taken at the 22-month timepoint. These TCRs come from a human patient who received a liver transplant. Some T cells may be graft donor cells.

The chain combines TRBV28 with TRBJ2-1; TRBD1 is a possible D gene (6 bases). Germline V gene sequence: CDR1 MDHEN, CDR2 SYDVKM. The CDR3 sequence is 11 residues long. Trimming took off 6 bases at V and 8 bases at J, with 8 bases between the two ends. The CDR3 region is CASSRGYEQFF. The CDR3 DNA is TGTGCCAGCAGCAGGGGATATGAGCAGTTCTTC.

As DNA, the CDR3 is TGTGCCAGCAGCCCCAGCGGGGGTGAGGGGACCCAGTACTTC. Amino acids: CASSPSGGEGTQYF. The chain is built from TRBV11-2 and TRBJ2-5; 8 bases are a match to TRBD2. CDR1 SGHAT and CDR2 FQNNGV come from the germline V gene. The CDR3 is 14 residues long. With V trimmed by 5 bases and J by 7 bases, 9 bases remained unmatched. Filled out from reference TRBV11-2 and TRBJ2-5, the complete variable domain reads EAGVAQSPRYKIIEKRQSVAFWCNPISGHATLYWYQQILGQGPKLLIQFQNNGVVDDSQLPKDRFSAERLKGVDSTLKIQPAKLEDSAVYLCASSPSGGEGTQYFGPGTRLLVL.

The CDR3 DNA is TGTGCCAGCAGCATTAAGGGACAGGGGCCGTCTAAGCATTTT. This gives the protein CASSIKGQGPSKHF. This chain connects TRBV2 to TRBJ1-5; 10 nucleotides match TRBD1. V shed 6 bases, J shed 14 bases, and the junction held 13 bases outside the gene matches. CDR1 and CDR2 (germline): SNHLY, FYNNEI. The CDR3 sequence is 14 residues long.

Only one count was recorded for this clone. This chain joins TRBV28 and TRBJ1-6; no clear D. Germline V CDR1 and CDR2: MDHEN, SYDVKM. This CDR3 spans 12 amino acids. The germline V and J ends were trimmed by 5 bases and 7 bases, with 6 bases remaining between them. CDR3 protein: CASSLSNSPLHF. The CDR3 coding sequence is TGTGCCAGCAGTCTATCAAATTCACCCCTCCACTTT.

The V and J genes are TRBV9 and TRBJ2-7; 8 nucleotides match TRBD1. CDR3 length equals 14 residues. The trim removed 4 bases at V and 2 bases at J, leaving 5 bases unmatched. In germline, CDR1 is SGDLS, CDR2 YYNGEE. The CDR3 DNA is TGTGCCAGCAGCCCACGGACAGGGCCCTACGAGCAGTACTTC. Amino acid sequence: CASSPRTGPYEQYF.

CDR3 sequence reads: CASSEQQGDNQPQHF. The CDR3 region has the DNA TGTGCCAGCAGTGAGCAACAGGGGGACAATCAGCCCCAGCATTTT. The gene calls are TRBV2 and TRBJ1-5; 8 bases line up with TRBD1. CDR3 length equals 15 residues. Germline V gene lookup returns CDR1 SNHLY and CDR2 FYNNEI. With 3 bases clipped from V and 3 bases from J, the junction kept 4 bases outside the gene matches.

CDR3 in amino acids: CASSTDRANTEAFF. In DNA, the CDR3 is TGCGCCAGCAGCACCGACAGAGCGAACACTGAAGCTTTCTTT. The gene calls are TRBV5-1 and TRBJ1-1; D perhaps matches TRBD1 (5 bases). Trimming stripped 4 bases from V and 1 base from J, with 11 bases between. Germline V lookup: CDR1 SGHRS, CDR2 YFSETQ. The CDR3 runs to 14 residues.

CDR3 DNA: TGTGCCAGTCGGCGGGCGGCAAACACTGAAGCTTTCTTT. Amino acids: CASRRAANTEAFF. V is TRBV9 and J is TRBJ1-1, with unresolved D. Germline V gene sequence: CDR1 SGDLS, CDR2 YYNGEE. The CDR3 is made up of 13 amino acids. V was shortened by 8 bases and J by 2 bases, with 13 bases between the two germline ends.

This clone has more than one count but fewer than ten. V is TRBV25-1 and J is TRBJ1-6; 7 bases are shared with TRBD1. Germline trimming cut 7 bases from V and 7 bases from J; bases unmatched to any gene: 7. This CDR3 region has 14 residues. Germline CDR1 and CDR2: MGHDK and SYGVNS. DNA for the CDR3: TGTGCCAGCACTATACCGGGACAGAATTCACCCCTCCACTTT. As protein: CASTIPGQNSPLHF.